The next 9 T cell receptor beta chains were all read from a single sample in a study of regulatory T cells in long-lasting Graves disease. Relying on iRepertoire HTBI primers and Arm-PCR of CDR3 regions, the team built TCR beta libraries. TCRdb analysed the multiplex PCR reads with MiXCR anew, one entry per CDR3 protein. In the table there are about 500,000 distinct CDR3 sequences, around 15% of which are singletons. The time point denotes: newly diagnosed GD, antithyroid drugs for less than 3 months. The TCR library was made from RNA extracted from PBMCs. These data also featured in a second study, about T cells in Graves' hyperthyroidism and ophthalmopathy.

The sample was peripheral blood mononuclear cells (PBMCs), taken at new diagnosis, from a patient treated with antithyroid drugs. The source of these receptors is a man aged 40-49 years with Graves disease.

About this clonotype itself: Mismatch with germline at one junction end may stem from a read error. The chain has TRBV20-1 and TRBJ1-5; D is undetermined. Per the germline V gene, CDR1 is DFQATT and CDR2 is SNEGSKA (reference sequence). CDR3 size: 14 residues. CDR3 nucleotides: TGCAGTGCCAGAGAATTGTATGGCAATCAGCCCCAGCATTTT. This sequence encodes CSARELYGNQPQHF.

This clonotype was found many times. The chain links TRBV2 to TRBJ2-7; 10 bases map to TRBD1. CDR1 and CDR2 from the germline V gene are SNHLY and FYNNEI. Trimming removed 6 bases from V and 0 bases from J; junction bases left unmatched: 2. The CDR3 runs 14 residues. CDR3 sequence reads: CASRGTGVSYEQYF. CDR3 bases: TGTGCCAGCAGGGGGACAGGGGTCTCCTACGAGCAGTACTTC.

The gene calls are TRBV15 and TRBJ2-7; the D gene is possibly TRBD2 (6 bases). V was cut by 1 base and J by 5 bases, with 6 bases left in between. The CDR3 extends over 12 amino acids. The germline V gene encodes CDR1 LNHNV and CDR2 YYDKDF (reference sequence). Written as DNA, the CDR3 is TGTGCCACCAGCAGAGCGGGGGACGAGCAGTACTTC. Translating gives CATSRAGDEQYF. Full variable domain (missing parts from reference TRBV15 and TRBJ2-7): DAMVIQNPRYQVTQFGKPVTLSCSQTLNHNVMYWYQQKSSQAPKLLFHYYDKDFNNEADTPDNFQSRRPNTSFCFLDIRSPGLGDTAMYLCATSRAGDEQYFGPGTRLTVT.

This clonotype was observed at least ten times. The chain uses TRBV11-2 and TRBJ2-3, with TRBD2 matching over 13 bases. Germline CDR1 SGHAT, CDR2 FQNNGV. The CDR3 is 20 amino acids. The V gene end was trimmed by 1 base and the J gene end by 2 bases; junction bases not matched to a gene: 12. DNA for the CDR3: TGTGCCAGCAGCTTAGTCGCGACTAGCGGGAGGACCCACCCCACAGATACGCAGTATTTT. Amino acid sequence: CASSLVATSGRTHPTDTQYF.

This clonotype has at least ten counts. The chain couples TRBV28 to TRBJ2-3; tentatively, D is TRBD1 or TRBD2 (5 bases each). The CDR3 consists of 15 residues. Trimming cost V 2 bases and J 4 bases, with 13 bases left between them. Looked up from germline, CDR1 is MDHEN and CDR2 is SYDVKM. As DNA, the CDR3 is TGTGCCAGCAGTTTAGGGGCGGAGCGGCCAGATACGCAGTATTTT. Residues: CASSLGAERPDTQYF.

The V and J genes are TRBV14 and TRBJ1-1; D gene uncertain. The CDR3 spans 14 residues. V lost 0 bases and J 3 bases, leaving 8 bases between the germline ends. Looked up from germline, CDR1 is SGHDN and CDR2 is FVKESK. The CDR3 here is CASSQDSTYTEAFF. The CDR3 DNA reads as TGTGCCAGCAGCCAAGACAGCACTTACACTGAAGCTTTCTTT.

Many counts were recorded for this clonotype. This chain joins TRBV20-1 and TRBJ2-1; 8 nucleotides match TRBD1. The DNA end favors TRBJ2-5, so the J call may be wrong. The CDR3 length is 14 residues. Germline lookup yields CDR1 DFQATT and CDR2 SNEGSKA (reference sequence). The CDR3 bases are TGCAGTGCTAGAGATTTGCAGGGGGCAGAGACCCAGTACTTC. Amino acid sequence: CSARDLQGAETQYF.

Many counts were recorded for this clonotype. The rearrangement links TRBV7-9 to TRBJ2-2; D is unresolved. The germline CDR1 and CDR2 sequences are SEHNR and FQNEAQ (reference sequence). Deletions cut 5 bases from V and 4 bases from J, with 8 bases between. The CDR3 is 13 amino acids. The CDR3 DNA follows: TGTGCCAGCAGCCTAGGAAGCACCGGGGAGCTGTTTTTT. Protein product: CASSLGSTGELFF. The variable domain in full, with the rest retrieved from reference TRBV7-9 and TRBJ2-2, is DTGVSQNPRHKITKRGQNVTFRCDPISEHNRLYWYRQTLGQGPEFLTYFQNEAQLEKSRLLSDRFSAERPKGSFSTLEIQRTEQGDSAMYLCASSLGSTGELFFGEGSRLTVL.

This clonotype turned up a few times. This chain joins TRBV5-1 and TRBJ2-2; TRBD2 aligns across 10 bases. Per the germline V gene, CDR1 is SGHRS and CDR2 is YFSETQ. V shed 4 bases, J shed 6 bases, and the junction held 6 bases outside the gene matches. The CDR3 has 15 residues. CDR3 nucleotide sequence: TGCGCCAGCAGCCTCTCCGGGACTAGCGCCGGGGAGCTGTTTTTT. Translated: CASSLSGTSAGELFF. Using reference TRBV5-1 and TRBJ2-2 for the parts outside the CDR3, the full variable domain is KAGVTQTPRYLIKTRGQQVTLSCSPISGHRSVSWYQQTPGQGLQFLFEYFSETQRNKGNFPGRFSGRQFSNSRSEMNVSTLELGDSALYLCASSLSGTSAGELFFGEGSRLTVL.